One and the same sample provided the 14 T cell receptor beta chains below, sequenced in a study of blood T cell repertoires in COVID-19. TCRdb's copy holds only in-frame clones and misses some; the assay was immunoSEQ multiplex PCR. The sample lists 45,000 to 65,000 clones; approximately 88% were seen once. The sequenced sample was peripheral blood. The receptors derive from a man younger than 40 with COVID-19, enrolled during active disease.

The chain combines TRBV14 with TRBJ1-2, with D maybe TRBD1 (6 bases). In germline, CDR1 is SGHDN, CDR2 FVKESK. CDR3 length: 16 residues. The V gene lost 4 bases and the J gene lost 9 bases, with 24 bases spanning the gap. The CDR3 reads CASSRQRDMGHSSYTF. The CDR3, as DNA: TGTGCCAGCAGCCGCCAGAGGGACATGGGGCATTCAAGCTACACCTTC.

V and J are TRBV7-2 and TRBJ1-2; D is perhaps TRBD1 (6 bases). Germline V gives CDR1 SGHTA, CDR2 FQGNSA. Trimming took off 4 bases at V and 8 bases at J, with 17 bases between the two ends. The CDR3 length is 14 residues. In DNA form, the CDR3 reads TGTGCCAGCAGCTCTCGGGACACGTTGCAAGGCTACACCTTC. Translated: CASSSRDTLQGYTF.

The rearrangement uses TRBV28 and TRBJ2-7; 10 bases align to TRBD1. V lost 10 bases to trimming and J lost 4 bases; unmatched junction nucleotides: 4. Germline V gene lookup returns CDR1 MDHEN and CDR2 SYDVKM. This CDR3 contains 12 residues. Written as DNA, the CDR3 is TGTGCCACCGCGGGACAGGGGTACGAGCAGTACTTC. Translation: CATAGQGYEQYF. Full variable domain (outside the CDR3, taken from reference TRBV28 and TRBJ2-7): DVKVTQSSRYLVKRTGEKVFLECVQDMDHENMFWYRQDPGLGLRLIYFSYDVKMKEKGDIPEGYSVSREKKERFSLILESASTNQTSMYLCATAGQGYEQYFGPGTRLTVT.

V gene TRBV12-5 combines with J gene TRBJ2-1; a possible D gene is TRBD2 (6 bases). This CDR3 comprises 15 residues. The V end lost 1 base, the J end lost 3 bases, and 10 bases lay between the germline ends. Germline values: CDR1 LGHNT, CDR2 FRNRAP. CDR3 region: CASGLAGAGYNEQFF. CDR3 in DNA: TGTGCTAGTGGTTTGGCCGGAGCGGGCTACAATGAGCAGTTCTTC. Drawing the rest from reference TRBV12-5 and TRBJ2-1, the complete variable domain is DARVTQTPRHKVTEMGQEVTMRCQPILGHNTVFWYRQTMMQGLELLAYFRNRAPLDDSGMPKDRFSAEMPDATLATLKIQPSEPRDSAVYFCASGLAGAGYNEQFFGPGTRLTVL.

This clone was counted between two and nine times. The V call is TRBV5-1, the J call TRBJ1-2; D is unclear. V was clipped by 7 bases and J by 1 base, with 14 bases between them. CDR3 length equals 14 residues. In germline, CDR1 is SGHRS, CDR2 YFSETQ. CDR3 loop: CASASPSGNYGYTF. The CDR3, as DNA: TGCGCCAGCGCTTCCCCCAGTGGTAACTATGGCTACACCTTC.

The chain's CDR3 is CASSRTGQNYGYTF. The CDR3 region has the DNA TGTGCCAGCAGTAGAACGGGACAGAACTATGGCTACACCTTC. The gene calls are TRBV27 and TRBJ1-2; 7 nucleotides match TRBD1. CDR1 is MNHEY, CDR2 SMNVEV, per germline (reference sequence). With 5 bases clipped from V and 2 bases from J, the junction kept 5 bases outside the gene matches. CDR3 length: 14 residues.

The V gene is TRBV5-1, the J gene TRBJ1-6; TRBD1 aligns across 10 bases. This CDR3 contains 17 residues. Germline CDR1 SGHRS, CDR2 YFSETQ. V shed 4 bases, J shed 6 bases, and the junction held 10 bases outside the gene matches. The CDR3: CASSLQPGQGFNSPLHF. CDR3 nucleotides: TGCGCCAGCAGCCTGCAACCGGGACAGGGGTTTAATTCACCCCTCCACTTT.

The chain employs TRBV7-2 and TRBJ2-7, with TRBD1 identical over 9 bases. Trimming cost V 4 bases and J 5 bases; bases outside gene matches: 9. Germline V gene lookup returns CDR1 SGHTA and CDR2 FQGNSA. There are 15 residues in the CDR3. The CDR3 region is CASSSSGQGPNEQYF. The DNA for the CDR3 is TGTGCCAGCAGCTCCTCGGGACAGGGACCCAACGAGCAGTACTTC.

The chain is built from TRBV15 and TRBJ1-5; no definite D call. V lost 2 bases to trimming and J lost 2 bases, with 13 bases between them. CDR3 size: 16 residues. Germline CDR1 and CDR2: LNHNV and YYDKDF (reference sequence). Here the CDR3 DNA reads TGTGCCACCAGCAGATCTCCAACAGCGGGCAATCAGCCCCAGCATTTT. Protein sequence: CATSRSPTAGNQPQHF. Variable domain in full (rest from reference TRBV15 and TRBJ1-5): DAMVIQNPRYQVTQFGKPVTLSCSQTLNHNVMYWYQQKSSQAPKLLFHYYDKDFNNEADTPDNFQSRRPNTSFCFLDIRSPGLGDTAMYLCATSRSPTAGNQPQHFGDGTRLSIL.

The chain combines TRBV12-3 or TRBV12-4 with TRBJ2-4, with 11 bases matching TRBD2. V dropped 10 bases and J dropped 2; count of bases not matched to a gene: 1. This CDR3 is 13 amino acids long. CDR3 nucleotide sequence: TGTGCCACTAGCGGGGGGCCCAAAAACATTCAGTACTTC. It yields the protein CATSGGPKNIQYF.

This chain connects TRBV20-1 to TRBJ1-4; no firm D call. Germline-derived CDR1 and CDR2 are DFQATT and SNEGSKA (reference sequence). The length of the CDR3 is 11 residues. Deletions cut 7 bases from V and 4 bases from J, with 7 bases between. In DNA form, the CDR3 reads TGCAGTGGTCCTTATAATGAAAAACTGTTTTTT. This codes for CSGPYNEKLFF.

V gene TRBV24-1 combines with J gene TRBJ2-2; 11 bases fit TRBD1. This CDR3 region has 15 residues. The germline V gene encodes CDR1 KGHDR and CDR2 SFDVKD. J lost 4 bases, V lost 12 bases, and 9 bases had no gene match. The chain's CDR3 is CALISDRGRTGELFF. CDR3 DNA: TGTGCCCTCATATCGGACAGGGGGCGCACCGGGGAGCTGTTTTTT.

The V gene is TRBV25-1, the J gene TRBJ2-5; 9 nucleotides agree with TRBD1. CDR3 length: 13 amino acids. Trimming took 4 bases from V and 5 from J; bases not matched to a gene: 2. Germline V gene data show CDR1 as MGHDK and CDR2 as SYGVNS. The CDR3 here is CASSGGQGETQYF. For the CDR3, the DNA is TGTGCCAGCAGTGGAGGACAGGGGGAGACCCAGTACTTC. The full variable domain, its missing parts supplied by reference TRBV25-1 and TRBJ2-5, is EADIYQTPRYLVIGTGKKITLECSQTMGHDKMYWYQQDPGMELHLIHYSYGVNSTEKGDLSSESTVSRIRTEHFPLTLESARPSHTSQYLCASSGGQGETQYFGPGTRLLVL.

The V and J genes are TRBV4-1 and TRBJ2-5; 7 positions match TRBD2. Per germline, CDR1 MGHRA and CDR2 YSYEKL. Trimming cost V 3 bases and J 4 bases; bases outside gene matches: 14. The CDR3 is made up of 17 amino acids. CDR3 in amino acids: CASSHRGLVEEGETQYF. CDR3 bases: TGCGCCAGCAGCCATCGCGGACTAGTAGAAGAAGGAGAGACCCAGTACTTC.